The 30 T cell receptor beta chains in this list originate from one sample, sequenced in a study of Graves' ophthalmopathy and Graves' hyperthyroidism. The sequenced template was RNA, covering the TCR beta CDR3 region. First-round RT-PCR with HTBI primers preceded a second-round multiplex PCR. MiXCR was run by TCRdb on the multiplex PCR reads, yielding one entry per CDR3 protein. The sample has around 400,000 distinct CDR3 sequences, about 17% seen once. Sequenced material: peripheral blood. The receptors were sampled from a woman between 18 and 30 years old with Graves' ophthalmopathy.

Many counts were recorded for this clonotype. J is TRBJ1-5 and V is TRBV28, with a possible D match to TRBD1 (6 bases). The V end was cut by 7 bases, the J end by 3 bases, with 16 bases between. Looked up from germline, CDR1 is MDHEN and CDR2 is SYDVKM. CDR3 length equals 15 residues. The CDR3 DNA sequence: TGTGCCAGCACCAAGAACCAGGGGAACAATCAGCCCCAGCATTTT. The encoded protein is CASTKNQGNNQPQHF.

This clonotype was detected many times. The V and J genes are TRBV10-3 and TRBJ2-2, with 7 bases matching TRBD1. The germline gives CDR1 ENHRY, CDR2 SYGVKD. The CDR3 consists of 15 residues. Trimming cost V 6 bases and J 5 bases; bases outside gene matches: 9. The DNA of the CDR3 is TGTGCCATCAGGGCCCGGGCAGGGGGAACCGGGGAGCTGTTTTTT. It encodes CAIRARAGGTGELFF.

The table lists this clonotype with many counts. CDR3 region: CASSYLPAGDQPQHF. Here the CDR3 DNA reads TGTGCCAGCAGTTACCTCCCGGCAGGGGATCAGCCCCAGCATTTT. The chain joins TRBV6-2 or TRBV6-3 to TRBJ1-5, with a possible D match to TRBD1 (6 bases). This CDR3 comprises 15 residues. CDR1 is MNHEY and CDR2 is SVGEGT in the germline V gene. Trimming took 2 bases from V and 5 from J, leaving 13 bases between them.

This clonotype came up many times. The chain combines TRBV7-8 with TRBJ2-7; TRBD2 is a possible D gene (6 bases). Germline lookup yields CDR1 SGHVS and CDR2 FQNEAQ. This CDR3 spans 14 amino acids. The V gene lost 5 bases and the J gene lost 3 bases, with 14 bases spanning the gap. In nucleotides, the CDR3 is TGTGCCAGCAGCCCGGCGGGACTCTTCTACGAGCAGTACTTC. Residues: CASSPAGLFYEQYF. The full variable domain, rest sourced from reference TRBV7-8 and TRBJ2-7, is GAGVSQSPRYKVAKRGQDVALRCDPISGHVSLFWYQQALGQGPEFLTYFQNEAQLDKSGLPSDRFFAERPEGSVSTLKIQRTQQEDSAVYLCASSPAGLFYEQYFGPGTRLTVT.

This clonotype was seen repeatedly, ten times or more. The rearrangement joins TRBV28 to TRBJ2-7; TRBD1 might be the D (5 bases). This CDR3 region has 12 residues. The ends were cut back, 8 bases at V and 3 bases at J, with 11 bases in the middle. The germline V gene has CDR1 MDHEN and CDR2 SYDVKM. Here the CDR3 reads CASQGGVYEQYF. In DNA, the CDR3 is TGTGCCAGCCAGGGTGGGGTCTACGAGCAGTACTTC.

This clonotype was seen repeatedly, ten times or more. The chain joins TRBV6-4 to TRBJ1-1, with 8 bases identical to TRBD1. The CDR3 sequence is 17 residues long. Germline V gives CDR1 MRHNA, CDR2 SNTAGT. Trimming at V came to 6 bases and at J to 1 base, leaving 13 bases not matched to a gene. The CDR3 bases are TGTGCCAGCAGCGGGAGCGGACAGGGCCAACCGAACACTGAAGCTTTCTTT. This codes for CASSGSGQGQPNTEAFF.

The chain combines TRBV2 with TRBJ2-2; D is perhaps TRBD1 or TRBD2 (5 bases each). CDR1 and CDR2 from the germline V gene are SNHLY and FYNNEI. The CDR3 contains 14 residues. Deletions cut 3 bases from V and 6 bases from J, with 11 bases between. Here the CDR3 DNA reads TGTGCCAGCAGTGATGCAGGGACGGCCGGGGAGCTGTTTTTT. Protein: CASSDAGTAGELFF.

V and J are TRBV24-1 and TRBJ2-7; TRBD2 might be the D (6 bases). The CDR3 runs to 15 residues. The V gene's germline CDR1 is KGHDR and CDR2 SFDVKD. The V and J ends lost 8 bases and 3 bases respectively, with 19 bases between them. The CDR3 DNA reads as TGTGCCACCATTTTCGCCGGGACTTTGCACTACGAGCAGTACTTC. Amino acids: CATIFAGTLHYEQYF.

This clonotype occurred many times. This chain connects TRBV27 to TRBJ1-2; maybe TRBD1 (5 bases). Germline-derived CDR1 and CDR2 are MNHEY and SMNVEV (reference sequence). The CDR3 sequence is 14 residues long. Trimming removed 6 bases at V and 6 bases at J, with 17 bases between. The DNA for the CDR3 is TGTGCCAGCAGCAGTTCCGGGACGGGGAATGGCTACACCTTC. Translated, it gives CASSSSGTGNGYTF.

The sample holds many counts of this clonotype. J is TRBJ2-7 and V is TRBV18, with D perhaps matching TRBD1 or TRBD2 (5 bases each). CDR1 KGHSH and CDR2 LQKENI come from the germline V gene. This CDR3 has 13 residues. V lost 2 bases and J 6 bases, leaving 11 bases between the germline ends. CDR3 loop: CASSPLGAGEQYF. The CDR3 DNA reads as TGTGCCAGCTCACCATTAGGGGCGGGCGAGCAGTACTTC.

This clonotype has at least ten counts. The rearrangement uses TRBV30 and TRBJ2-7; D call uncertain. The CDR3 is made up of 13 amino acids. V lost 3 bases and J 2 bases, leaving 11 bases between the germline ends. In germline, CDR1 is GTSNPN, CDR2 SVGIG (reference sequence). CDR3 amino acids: CAWRGLSPYEQYF. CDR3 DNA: TGTGCCTGGAGAGGGCTATCCCCCTACGAGCAGTACTTC.

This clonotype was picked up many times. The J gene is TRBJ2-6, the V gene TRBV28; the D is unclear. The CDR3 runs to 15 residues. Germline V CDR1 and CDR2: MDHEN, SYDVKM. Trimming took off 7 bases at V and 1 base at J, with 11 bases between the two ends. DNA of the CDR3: TGTGCCAGCACCCGGGTTCTGTCTGGGGCCAACGTCCTGACTTTC. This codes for CASTRVLSGANVLTF.

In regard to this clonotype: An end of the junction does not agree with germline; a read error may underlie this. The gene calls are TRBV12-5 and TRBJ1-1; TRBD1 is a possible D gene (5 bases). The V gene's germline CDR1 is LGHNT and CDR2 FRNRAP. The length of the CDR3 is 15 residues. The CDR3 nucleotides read TGTGCTAGTGGTTTGGTACTTTCGGGGGAAGGAGAAGCCTTCTTT. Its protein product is CASGLVLSGEGEAFF.

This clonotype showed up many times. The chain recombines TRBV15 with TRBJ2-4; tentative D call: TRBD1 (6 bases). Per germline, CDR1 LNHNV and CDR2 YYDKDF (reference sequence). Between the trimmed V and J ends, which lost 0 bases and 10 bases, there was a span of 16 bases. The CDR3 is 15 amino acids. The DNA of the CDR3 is TGTGCCACCAGCAGAGATCGGGTGGGCCAGGGGATTCAGTACTTC. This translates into CATSRDRVGQGIQYF.

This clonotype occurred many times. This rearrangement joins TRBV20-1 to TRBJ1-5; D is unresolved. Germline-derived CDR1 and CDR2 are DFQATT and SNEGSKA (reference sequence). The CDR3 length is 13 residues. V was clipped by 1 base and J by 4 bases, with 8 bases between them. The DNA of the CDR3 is TGCAGTGCTAGAGTTTGGGAAAATCAGCCCCAGCATTTT. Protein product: CSARVWENQPQHF.

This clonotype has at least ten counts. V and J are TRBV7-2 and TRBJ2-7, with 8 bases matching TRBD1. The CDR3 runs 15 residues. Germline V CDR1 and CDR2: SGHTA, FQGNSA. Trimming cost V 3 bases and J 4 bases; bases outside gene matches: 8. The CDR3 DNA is TGTGCCAGCAGCTTCGAGGACAGGGATTCTTACGAGCAGTACTTC. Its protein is CASSFEDRDSYEQYF.

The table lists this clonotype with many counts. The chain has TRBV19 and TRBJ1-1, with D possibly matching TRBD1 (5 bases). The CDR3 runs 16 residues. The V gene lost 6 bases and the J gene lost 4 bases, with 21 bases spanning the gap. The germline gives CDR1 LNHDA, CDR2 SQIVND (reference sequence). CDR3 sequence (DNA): TGTGCCAGTAGCATTAACCCCCCGGGGGTAAGCACTGAAGCTTTCTTT. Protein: CASSINPPGVSTEAFF.

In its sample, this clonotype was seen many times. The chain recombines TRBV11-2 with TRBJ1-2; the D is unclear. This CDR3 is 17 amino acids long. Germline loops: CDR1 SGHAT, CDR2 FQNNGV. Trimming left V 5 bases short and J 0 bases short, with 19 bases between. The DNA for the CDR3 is TGTGCCAGCAGCCCCTCGTCGGGTCCCCTTCCTAACTATGGCTACACCTTC. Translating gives CASSPSSGPLPNYGYTF.

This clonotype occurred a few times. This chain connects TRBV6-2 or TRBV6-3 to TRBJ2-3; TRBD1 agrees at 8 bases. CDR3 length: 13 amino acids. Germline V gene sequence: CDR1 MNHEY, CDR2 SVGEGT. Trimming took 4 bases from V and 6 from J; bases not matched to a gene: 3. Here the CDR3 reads CASSWTGIDTQYF. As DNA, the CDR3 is TGTGCCAGCAGTTGGACAGGGATTGATACGCAGTATTTT.

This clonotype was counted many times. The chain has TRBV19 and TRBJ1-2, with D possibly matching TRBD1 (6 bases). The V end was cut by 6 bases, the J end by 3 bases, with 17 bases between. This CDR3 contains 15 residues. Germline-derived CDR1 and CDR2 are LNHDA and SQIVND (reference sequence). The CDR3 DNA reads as TGTGCCAGTAGCCCGAAATCAGGGGTTCACTATGGCTACACCTTC. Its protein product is CASSPKSGVHYGYTF.

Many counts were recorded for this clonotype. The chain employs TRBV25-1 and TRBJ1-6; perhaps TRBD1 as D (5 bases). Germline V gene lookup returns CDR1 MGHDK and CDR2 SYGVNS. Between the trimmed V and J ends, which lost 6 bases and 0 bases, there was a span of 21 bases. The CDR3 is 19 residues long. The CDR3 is CASRKTVLGTSSYNSPLHF. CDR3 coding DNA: TGTGCCAGCAGAAAAACGGTACTGGGGACGAGCTCCTATAATTCACCCCTCCACTTT. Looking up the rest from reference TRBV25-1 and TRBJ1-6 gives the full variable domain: EADIYQTPRYLVIGTGKKITLECSQTMGHDKMYWYQQDPGMELHLIHYSYGVNSTEKGDLSSESTVSRIRTEHFPLTLESARPSHTSQYLCASRKTVLGTSSYNSPLHFGNGTRLTVT.

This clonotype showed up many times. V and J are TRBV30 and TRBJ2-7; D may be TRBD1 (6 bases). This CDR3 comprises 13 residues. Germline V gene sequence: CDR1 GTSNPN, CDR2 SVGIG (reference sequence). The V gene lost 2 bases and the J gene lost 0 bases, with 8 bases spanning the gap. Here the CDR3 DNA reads TGTGCCTGGAGTTCGGACAGCTCCTACGAGCAGTACTTC. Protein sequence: CAWSSDSSYEQYF.

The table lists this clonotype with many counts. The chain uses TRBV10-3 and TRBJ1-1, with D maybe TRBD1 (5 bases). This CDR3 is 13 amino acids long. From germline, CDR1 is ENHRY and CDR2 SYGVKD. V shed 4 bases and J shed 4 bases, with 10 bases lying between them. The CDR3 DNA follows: TGTGCCATCAGTGGCGGGGGACGCACTGAAGCTTTCTTT. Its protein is CAISGGGRTEAFF.

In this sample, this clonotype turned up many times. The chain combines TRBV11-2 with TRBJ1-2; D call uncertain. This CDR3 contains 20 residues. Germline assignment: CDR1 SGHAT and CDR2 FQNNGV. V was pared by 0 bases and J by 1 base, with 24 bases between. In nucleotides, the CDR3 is TGTGCCAGCAGCTTAGAGGGTAGAATGGGCAGCGAACTTTTTAACTATGGCTACACCTTC. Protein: CASSLEGRMGSELFNYGYTF.

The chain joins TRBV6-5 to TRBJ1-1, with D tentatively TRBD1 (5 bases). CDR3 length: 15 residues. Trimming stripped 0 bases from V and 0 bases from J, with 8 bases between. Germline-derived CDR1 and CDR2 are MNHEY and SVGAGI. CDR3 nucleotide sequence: TGTGCCAGCAGTTACTCGAGGGGACTGAACACTGAAGCTTTCTTT. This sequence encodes CASSYSRGLNTEAFF.

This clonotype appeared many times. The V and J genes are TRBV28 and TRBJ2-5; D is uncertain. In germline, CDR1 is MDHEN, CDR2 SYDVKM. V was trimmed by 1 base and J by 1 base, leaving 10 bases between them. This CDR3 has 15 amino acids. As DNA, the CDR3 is TGTGCCAGCAGTTTATCTCCCGGATCCCAAGAGACCCAGTACTTC. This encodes CASSLSPGSQETQYF.

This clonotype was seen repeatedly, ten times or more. The CDR3 DNA follows: TGTGCCAGCAGTTTTCATCCGGGGGGCCAAGAGACCCAGTACTTC. Its translation is CASSFHPGGQETQYF. The chain combines TRBV12-3 or TRBV12-4 with TRBJ2-5; 7 positions match TRBD2. CDR3 length equals 15 residues. Losses at the gene ends were 3 bases for V and 1 base for J; bases not matched to a gene: 5.

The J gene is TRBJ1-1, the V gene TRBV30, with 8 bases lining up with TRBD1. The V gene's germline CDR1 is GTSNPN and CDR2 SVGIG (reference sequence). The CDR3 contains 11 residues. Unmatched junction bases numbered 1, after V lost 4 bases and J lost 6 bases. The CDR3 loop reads CAWMGQAEAFF. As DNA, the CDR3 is TGTGCCTGGATGGGACAGGCTGAAGCTTTCTTT. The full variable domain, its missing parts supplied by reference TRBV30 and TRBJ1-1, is SQTIHQWPATLVQPVGSPLSLECTVEGTSNPNLYWYRQAAGRGLQLLFYSVGIGQISSEVPQNLSASRPQDRQFILSSKKLLLSDSGFYLCAWMGQAEAFFGQGTRLTVV.

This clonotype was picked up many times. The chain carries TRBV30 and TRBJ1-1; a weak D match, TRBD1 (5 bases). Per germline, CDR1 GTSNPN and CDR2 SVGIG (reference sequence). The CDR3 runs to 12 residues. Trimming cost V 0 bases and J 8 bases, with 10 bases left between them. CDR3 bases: TGTGCCTGGAGTGTCCCAGGGCGAGAAGCTTTCTTT. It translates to CAWSVPGREAFF.

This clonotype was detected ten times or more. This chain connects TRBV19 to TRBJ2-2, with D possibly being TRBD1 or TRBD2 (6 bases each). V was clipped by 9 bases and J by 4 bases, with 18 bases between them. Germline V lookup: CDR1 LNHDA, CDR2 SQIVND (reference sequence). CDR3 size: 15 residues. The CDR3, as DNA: TGTGCCAGCTCTCTCCGGGGGCAGGTCACCGGGGAGCTGTTTTTT. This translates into CASSLRGQVTGELFF.